This T cell receptor beta chain was recovered during a study of OX40 agonist ivuxolimab in advanced cancers. In the study overall: Averaging 60 years in age, with a range of roughly 20 to 90, the cohort was 65% to 90% male.

The table came from immunoSEQ multiplex PCR; TCRdb's copy has only in-frame clones and leaves some out. The table has about 48,000 clones, approximately 91% seen once. Germline V gene data show CDR1 as SGHTA and CDR2 as FQGNSA. J lost 2 bases, V lost 5 bases, and 10 bases had no gene match. This CDR3 comprises 16 residues. The TCR comes from an adult with an advanced solid tumor such as melanoma, head and neck, liver or kidney cancer. This sequence joins TRBV7-2 and TRBJ2-7, with TRBD1 matching 9 bases. Sequencing used CD4+ or CD8+ T cells sorted from blood, obtained in a trial of the OX40 agonist ivuxolimab. For the CDR3, the DNA is TGTGCCAGCAGCGCTCCGGGGGACAGGGAAACCTACGAGCAGTACGTC. Translated, it gives CASSAPGDRETYEQYV.